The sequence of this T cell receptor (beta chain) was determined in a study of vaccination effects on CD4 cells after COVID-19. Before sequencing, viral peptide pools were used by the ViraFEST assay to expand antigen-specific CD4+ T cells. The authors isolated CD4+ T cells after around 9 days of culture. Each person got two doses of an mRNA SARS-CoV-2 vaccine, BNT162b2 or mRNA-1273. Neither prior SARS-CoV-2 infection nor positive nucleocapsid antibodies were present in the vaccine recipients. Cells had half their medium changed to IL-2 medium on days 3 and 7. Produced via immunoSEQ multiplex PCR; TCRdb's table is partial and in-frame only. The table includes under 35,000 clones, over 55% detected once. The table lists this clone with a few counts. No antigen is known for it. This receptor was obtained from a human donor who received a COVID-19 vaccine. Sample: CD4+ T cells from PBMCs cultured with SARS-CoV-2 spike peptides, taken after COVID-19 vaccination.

The DNA for the CDR3 is TGCGCCAGCAGTCAATACCGTAGGAGGGAGACAACTAATGAAAAACTGTTTTTT. This sequence encodes CASSQYRRRETTNEKLFF. This chain connects TRBV23-1 to TRBJ1-4; D call uncertain. TRBV23-1 is identified as an open reading frame with a role that is uncertain. Trimming left V 1 base short and J 0 bases short, with 15 bases between. The CDR3 is 18 residues long.